This is a list of T cell receptor beta chains from one sample in a study of T cell responses to AZD1222 COVID-19 vaccine. Libraries were prepared by immunoSEQ multiplex PCR; TCRdb keeps only in-frame clonotypes and omits some of them. The sample shows 75,000 to 80,000 clones, roughly nine tenths of them seen only once. The sequencing here drew on peripheral blood, taken 28 days after the second AZD1222 dose. Receptors were obtained from an adult who received the AZD1222 COVID-19 vaccine. Each CDR3 is given without its conserved first and last residue.

cdr3_aa: ASSQVASGGLD
v_call: TRBV3-1/TRBV3-2
j_call: TRBJ2-5

cdr3_aa: ASSFRDSRYT
v_call: TRBV7-9
j_call: TRBJ1-2

cdr3_aa: AWSKLAMSYEQY
v_call: TRBV30
j_call: TRBJ2-7

cdr3_aa: ASSLQGVSNEKLF
v_call: TRBV5-1
j_call: TRBJ1-4

cdr3_aa: ASSLAGQQILYEQY
v_call: TRBV5-1
j_call: TRBJ2-7

cdr3_aa: ASSLGGYGYT
v_call: TRBV6-5
j_call: TRBJ1-2

cdr3_aa: ATSDHGQGGTEAF
v_call: TRBV24-1
j_call: TRBJ1-1

cdr3_aa: ASSEAAAAPNYGYT
v_call: TRBV6-1
j_call: TRBJ1-2

cdr3_aa: ASSYRPGYGYT
v_call: TRBV6-5
j_call: TRBJ1-2

cdr3_aa: ASTPSHGTEAF
v_call: TRBV12-3/TRBV12-4
j_call: TRBJ1-1

cdr3_aa: ASSSTTGSYNSPLH
v_call: TRBV5-1
j_call: TRBJ1-6

cdr3_aa: ASSSGGTLSTDTQY
v_call: TRBV11-3
j_call: TRBJ2-3

cdr3_aa: ASSSSQPQH
v_call: TRBV28
j_call: TRBJ1-5

cdr3_aa: ASSLVGATYNEQF
v_call: TRBV5-4
j_call: TRBJ2-1

cdr3_aa: AISLGKTSYEQY
v_call: TRBV10-3
j_call: TRBJ2-7

cdr3_aa: ASSPLRDRATEAF
v_call: TRBV6-2/TRBV6-3
j_call: TRBJ1-1

cdr3_aa: ASSPGQGAVGYT
v_call: TRBV18
j_call: TRBJ1-2

cdr3_aa: ASSYLDLDASETQY
v_call: TRBV6-2/TRBV6-3
j_call: TRBJ2-5

cdr3_aa: ASSLGGTGDVVDNQPQH
v_call: TRBV7-9
j_call: TRBJ1-5

cdr3_aa: ASSSYRDRPYEQY
v_call: TRBV19
j_call: TRBJ2-7